This T cell receptor (beta chain) was sequenced in a study of blood T cell repertoires in COVID-19. Turning to the study itself: Acute-phase and convalescent COVID-19 samples originated in the United States, Italy and Spain. Sources were T cells, B-cell-depleted T cells, or PBMCs; the material itself was cDNA or gDNA.

The CDR3 covers 15 residues. Germline V gene sequence: CDR1 KGHSH, CDR2 LQKENI. V shed 6 bases, J shed 5 bases, and the junction held 6 bases outside the gene matches. Authors' analysis steps: Amplification with reference gene primers provided the estimates of nucleated cell counts. TCRdb's copy holds only in-frame clones and misses some; the assay was immunoSEQ multiplex PCR. The V and J calls and clone size were taken over from that table, and D and trimming were inferred from the DNA. The repertoire holds approximately 69,000 clones, with about four fifths as singletons. The source material was peripheral blood. This TCR was sampled from a woman aged 70-85 years with acute or convalescent COVID-19. V is TRBV18 and J is TRBJ1-5; TRBD1 matches at 11 bases. This CDR3 reads CASSPGQGVDQPQHF. DNA for the CDR3: TGTGCCAGCTCTCCGGGACAGGGGGTAGATCAGCCCCAGCATTTT.